This TCR beta chain was sequenced during a study of blood T cell repertoires in COVID-19. In the study overall: Acute and convalescent COVID-19 specimens originated in the United States, Italy and Spain.

In the study's own analysis: Reference gene primer amplification in the assay estimated nucleated cell counts. Here immunoSEQ multiplex PCR was the method, and the copy in TCRdb shows in-frame clones only, minus some. V, J and clone size derive from that table, while D and trimming were established from the DNA sequence. Of about 300,000 clones listed, 80% to 90% were seen once; the top ten hold about 6.8%. The receptor was derived from a man aged 18 to 29 who had recovered from COVID-19. Sequencing input: peripheral blood.

This CDR3 reads CASSVGSGSSYNSPLHF. For the CDR3, the DNA is TGTGCCAGCAGCGTAGGATCGGGGAGCTCCTATAATTCACCCCTCCACTTT. The V gene is TRBV9, the J gene TRBJ1-6; no reliable D call. The germline gives CDR1 SGDLS, CDR2 YYNGEE. V was trimmed by 0 bases and J by 0 bases, leaving 10 bases between them. The CDR3 covers 17 residues.